This note documents a single TCR beta chain sequence. What it binds is not known. The sample originates from a study of T cells in Graves' hyperthyroidism and ophthalmopathy. Study in general: Any treatment followed the collection of peripheral blood at initial diagnosis.

Ophthalmopathy patients showed a Clinical Activity Score of at least 3, NOSPECS grade of at least 4 and duration under 3 months. The TCR beta CDR3 regions underwent amplification using RNA transcripts as the source. Using the HTBI primer set, a first-round RT-PCR was run on the TCR CDR3. In TCRdb, the multiplex PCR reads were re-called with MiXCR into one record per CDR3 protein. The sample lists 490,000 or so distinct CDR3 sequences, about 20% occurring once. Germline CDR1 is DFQATT and CDR2 is SNEGSKA (reference sequence). The ends lost 6 bases at V and 4 bases at J; junction bases unmatched: 10. This CDR3 spans 14 amino acids. Study-level findings and limits: The majority of expanded thyroid clonotypes above 0.001 also appeared in blood.

The chain is built from TRBV20-1 and TRBJ1-1; 8 nucleotides align to TRBD1. The clonotype originates from a man aged 40-50 years with Graves' ophthalmopathy. Sequenced input: blood. CDR3 in amino acids: CSARTGFGVTEAFF. Here the CDR3 DNA reads TGCAGTGCCAGGACAGGGTTTGGGGTCACTGAAGCTTTCTTT.